A single sample is the source of the 28 T cell receptor beta chains below, sequenced in a study of lymphopenia after photon versus proton radiotherapy. The protocol was immunoSEQ multiplex PCR, while the TCRdb copy is restricted to in-frame clones and leaves out a portion. Of 20,000 or so clones listed, approximately 84% are singletons. The sequencing here drew on peripheral blood, taken from a patient treated with photon-based radiotherapy. The receptor set was obtained from a woman between 50 and 59 years old with pancreatic cancer.

This chain connects TRBV18 to TRBJ2-1; tentatively, D is TRBD2 (5 bases). The V and J ends lost 6 bases and 0 bases respectively, with 15 bases between them. Germline V CDR1 and CDR2: KGHSH, LQKENI. This CDR3 region has 16 residues. Here the CDR3 reads CASSRRMGSSYNEQFF. CDR3 sequence (DNA): TGTGCCAGCTCCAGACGAATGGGGAGCTCCTACAATGAGCAGTTCTTC.

The chain couples TRBV7-2 to TRBJ1-2; TRBD1 might be the D (6 bases). This CDR3 has 12 residues. The V and J ends lost 5 bases and 8 bases respectively, with 12 bases between them. CDR1 SGHTA and CDR2 FQGNSA come from the germline V gene. The CDR3 coding sequence is TGTGCCAGCAGCCTACAGGGTAGAGGCTACACCTTC. Translating it yields CASSLQGRGYTF.

The chain couples TRBV7-2 to TRBJ2-5; 7 nucleotides align to TRBD2. CDR3 length: 14 residues. Germline CDR1 and CDR2: SGHTA and FQGNSA. V lost 0 bases, J lost 2 bases, and 0 bases stayed unmatched. The CDR3 sequence is CASSLAGGQETQYF. The CDR3 nucleotides are TGTGCCAGCAGCTTAGCGGGAGGGCAAGAGACCCAGTACTTC.

The chain is built from TRBV5-4 and TRBJ2-1; no clear D gene. The germline gives CDR1 SGHNT, CDR2 YYREEE (reference sequence). This CDR3 contains 13 residues. Trimming shortened V by 4 bases and J by 6 bases, and 11 bases separated the two germline ends. DNA of the CDR3: TGTGCCAGCAGCCTTGACGGCCTCAATGAGCAGTTCTTC. Translated, it gives CASSLDGLNEQFF.

This chain joins TRBV5-1 and TRBJ2-5; D is possibly TRBD1 (5 bases). The germline V gene has CDR1 SGHRS and CDR2 YFSETQ. The CDR3 is made up of 15 amino acids. V was clipped by 0 bases and J by 1 base, with 10 bases between them. Here the CDR3 DNA reads TGCGCCAGCAGCTTGGACACAGGAGTCCAAGAGACCCAGTACTTC. Translation: CASSLDTGVQETQYF.

The chain recombines TRBV5-6 with TRBJ1-6, with 8 bases matching TRBD1. There are 14 residues in the CDR3. The trim removed 0 bases at V and 10 bases at J, leaving 3 bases unmatched. The germline V gene has CDR1 SGHDT and CDR2 YYEEEE. The CDR3 here is CASSLGTGSSPLHF. The CDR3 DNA follows: TGTGCCAGCAGCTTGGGGACAGGGTCGTCACCCCTCCACTTT.

The genes are TRBV28 and TRBJ1-5, with D tentatively TRBD1 (6 bases). The CDR3 is 14 amino acids. Trimming left V 4 bases short and J 5 bases short, with 12 bases between. Germline CDR1 reads MDHEN; CDR2 reads SYDVKM. CDR3 sequence: CASSSLRGYQPQHF. In nucleotides, the CDR3 is TGTGCCAGCAGTTCCCTTAGGGGGTATCAGCCCCAGCATTTT.

This chain joins TRBV7-9 and TRBJ1-2; TRBD1 agrees at 8 bases. V shed 1 base, J shed 3 bases, and the junction held 7 bases outside the gene matches. CDR3 length: 16 residues. The germline CDR1 and CDR2 sequences are SEHNR and FQNEAQ (reference sequence). CDR3 bases: TGTGCCAGCAGCTTAGGGGGACAGGAAGTAGACTATGGCTACACCTTC. As protein: CASSLGGQEVDYGYTF.

The J gene is TRBJ2-5, the V gene TRBV13; D gene ambiguous. From germline, CDR1 is PRHDT and CDR2 FYEKMQ (reference sequence). With 2 bases removed from V and 5 bases from J, the gap between germline ends came to 15 bases. The CDR3 is 15 residues long. The CDR3 protein is CASSLHSLTVETQYF. The CDR3 DNA reads as TGTGCCAGCAGCTTACACTCCCTAACCGTTGAGACCCAGTACTTC.

V gene TRBV5-6 combines with J gene TRBJ2-7, with 9 bases matching TRBD1. CDR3 size: 14 residues. V trimming: 6 bases; J trimming: 3 bases; junction bases outside the gene matches: 7. Per the germline V gene, CDR1 is SGHDT and CDR2 is YYEEEE. CDR3 nucleotide sequence: TGTGCCAGCAACGGACAGGGGCCCAACTACGAGCAGTACTTC. This translates into CASNGQGPNYEQYF.

The V call is TRBV7-2, the J call TRBJ2-5, with 10 bases aligning to TRBD2. This CDR3 is built from 16 residues. Trimming removed 1 base from V and 4 bases from J; junction bases left unmatched: 6. CDR1 and CDR2 (germline): SGHTA, FQGNSA. DNA of the CDR3: TGTGCCAGCAGCTTAGGGTCGGCTAGCGGGAGAGAGACCCAGTACTTC. Protein: CASSLGSASGRETQYF.

The chain employs TRBV28 and TRBJ1-4; possible D gene TRBD1, 6 bases. V was clipped by 5 bases and J by 6 bases, with 16 bases between them. Looked up from germline, CDR1 is MDHEN and CDR2 is SYDVKM. The CDR3 totals 15 residues. The CDR3 DNA reads TGTGCCAGCAGTCCCCCACAGGGAATGTATGAAAAACTGTTTTTT. It specifies CASSPPQGMYEKLFF.

The chain uses TRBV6-1 and TRBJ2-1, with D possibly TRBD2 on 6 matching bases. V lost 5 bases and J 3 bases, leaving 14 bases between the germline ends. The germline V gene has CDR1 MNHNS and CDR2 SASEGT. The CDR3 totals 15 residues. The DNA for the CDR3 is TGTGCCAGCAGTCCAATGGGGGGAAGCTACAATGAGCAGTTCTTC. Protein: CASSPMGGSYNEQFF.

This clone came up once. In DNA, the CDR3 is TGTGCCAGCAGCTTAGTGGTTGAGCAGTTCTTC. It specifies CASSLVVEQFF. V and J are TRBV7-9 and TRBJ2-1; D ambiguous. With 1 base removed from V and 9 bases from J, the gap between germline ends came to 4 bases. Germline CDR1 and CDR2: SEHNR and FQNEAQ (reference sequence). This CDR3 contains 11 residues. The whole variable domain, remainder taken from reference TRBV7-9 and TRBJ2-1, is DTGVSQNPRHKITKRGQNVTFRCDPISEHNRLYWYRQTLGQGPEFLTYFQNEAQLEKSRLLSDRFSAERPKGSFSTLEIQRTEQGDSAMYLCASSLVVEQFFGPGTRLTVL.

The CDR3 sequence is CASSDYTGELFF. The CDR3 DNA sequence: TGTGCCAGCAGCGATTACACCGGGGAGCTGTTTTTT. V and J are TRBV9 and TRBJ2-2; D is undetermined. CDR3 size: 12 residues. Germline loops: CDR1 SGDLS, CDR2 YYNGEE. V lost 3 bases to trimming and J lost 3 bases, with 3 bases between them.

The chain combines TRBV7-2 with TRBJ1-3; D is unclear. Trimming removed 0 bases from V and 0 bases from J, with 6 bases in between. Germline loops: CDR1 SGHTA, CDR2 FQGNSA. This CDR3 is 15 amino acids long. The CDR3 region is CASSLAPSSGNTIYF. CDR3 coding DNA: TGTGCCAGCAGCTTAGCGCCAAGCTCTGGAAACACCATATATTTT.

The chain has TRBV6-5 and TRBJ2-3; 7 nucleotides line up with TRBD2. This CDR3 has 15 residues. V shed 1 base, J shed 4 bases, and the junction held 5 bases outside the gene matches. Per the germline V gene, CDR1 is MNHEY and CDR2 is SVGAGI. CDR3 in DNA: TGTGCCAGCAGTTACTTACAGACTAGCCCAGATACGCAGTATTTT. This sequence encodes CASSYLQTSPDTQYF.

The V gene is TRBV4-1, the J gene TRBJ2-1; TRBD1 matches 7 bases. This CDR3 has 17 amino acids. Losses at the gene ends were 0 bases for V and 8 bases for J; bases not matched to a gene: 13. CDR1 and CDR2 (germline): MGHRA, YSYEKL. The CDR3: CASSQDPGTDRTDEQFF. The CDR3 bases are TGCGCCAGCAGCCAAGACCCAGGGACAGATCGAACGGATGAGCAGTTCTTC.

V gene TRBV5-1 combines with J gene TRBJ2-7; D possibly uses TRBD1 or TRBD2 (7 bases each). The germline V gene encodes CDR1 SGHRS and CDR2 YFSETQ. The CDR3 covers 17 residues. V was cut by 0 bases and J by 0 bases, with 16 bases left in between. In DNA, the CDR3 is TGCGCCAGCAGCTTGGATGCAGGGGGGGTGGCCTCCTACGAGCAGTACTTC. Its protein is CASSLDAGGVASYEQYF.

This sequence joins TRBV4-3 and TRBJ2-1; 14 nucleotides agree with TRBD2. The CDR3 sequence is 16 residues long. Germline trimming cut 3 bases from V and 4 bases from J; bases unmatched to any gene: 2. Germline assignment: CDR1 LGHNA and CDR2 YSLEER. Here the CDR3 DNA reads TGCGCCAGCAGCCAGGGGACTAGCGGGGGATACAATGAGCAGTTCTTC. Encoded protein: CASSQGTSGGYNEQFF.

V is TRBV30 and J is TRBJ1-1, with 9 bases fitting TRBD1. The junction had 7 bases not matched to a gene; V was cut back by 4 bases and J by 1 base. The CDR3 spans 15 residues. Germline V gene sequence: CDR1 GTSNPN, CDR2 SVGIG (reference sequence). The CDR3 loop reads CAWMRDRATNTEAFF. In DNA, the CDR3 is TGTGCCTGGATGCGGGACAGGGCGACGAACACTGAAGCTTTCTTT.

The chain is built from TRBV7-3 and TRBJ2-7; D might be TRBD2 (6 bases). The CDR3 has 13 residues. Trimming cost V 3 bases and J 3 bases, with 9 bases left between them. CDR1 and CDR2 from the germline V gene are SGHTA and FQGTGA. The DNA for the CDR3 is TGTGCCAGCAGCTTCGGGGGTGACTACGAGCAGTACTTC. Amino acids: CASSFGGDYEQYF.

The rearrangement joins TRBV19 to TRBJ1-1; perhaps TRBD1 as D (5 bases). The length of the CDR3 is 13 residues. The V gene's germline CDR1 is LNHDA and CDR2 SQIVND (reference sequence). V dropped 6 bases and J dropped 5 bases, with 13 bases sitting between them. CDR3 amino acids: CASSPWGGTEAFF. The CDR3 bases are TGTGCCAGTAGCCCCTGGGGGGGGACTGAAGCTTTCTTT.

The chain carries TRBV27 and TRBJ2-6; possibly TRBD1 for D (5 bases). V shed 0 bases and J shed 2 bases, with 5 bases lying between them. Germline values: CDR1 MNHEY, CDR2 SMNVEV (reference sequence). The CDR3 totals 15 residues. The CDR3 DNA is TGTGCCAGCAGTTTATCAGGGGCTGGGGCCAACGTCCTGACTTTC. As protein: CASSLSGAGANVLTF.

This rearrangement joins TRBV19 to TRBJ2-7; 7 positions match TRBD2. The CDR3 length is 14 residues. Trimming at V came to 5 bases and at J to 2 bases, leaving 6 bases not matched to a gene. Germline CDR1 LNHDA, CDR2 SQIVND (reference sequence). The CDR3 region is CASSSASGTYEQYF. CDR3 in DNA: TGTGCCAGTAGTTCGGCTAGCGGCACCTACGAGCAGTACTTC. The full variable domain, with the rest looked up from reference TRBV19 and TRBJ2-7, is DGGITQSPKYLFRKEGQNVTLSCEQNLNHDAMYWYRQDPGQGLRLIYYSQIVNDFQKGDIAEGYSVSREKKESFPLTVTSAQKNPTAFYLCASSSASGTYEQYFGPGTRLTVT.

The chain employs TRBV11-2 and TRBJ2-7, with 12 nucleotides matching TRBD2. This CDR3 spans 17 amino acids. The junction had 13 bases not matched to a gene; V was cut back by 0 bases and J by 10 bases. Germline V CDR1 and CDR2: SGHAT, FQNNGV. The CDR3 bases are TGTGCCAGCAGCTTAGATTGGTCCGGCCTAGCGGGAGGGGAACAGTACTTC. Its protein product is CASSLDWSGLAGGEQYF.

The V gene is TRBV9, the J gene TRBJ2-7; D is perhaps TRBD1 or TRBD2 (5 bases each). The CDR3 length is 15 residues. Trimming took 0 bases from V and 2 from J, leaving 12 bases between them. In germline, CDR1 is SGDLS, CDR2 YYNGEE. The CDR3: CASSVDWDGTYEQYF. CDR3 sequence (DNA): TGTGCCAGCAGCGTAGATTGGGACGGGACCTACGAGCAGTACTTC. The whole variable domain, remainder taken from reference TRBV9 and TRBJ2-7, is DSGVTQTPKHLITATGQRVTLRCSPRSGDLSVYWYQQSLDQGLQFLIQYYNGEERAKGNILERFSAQQFPDLHSELNLSSLELGDSALYFCASSVDWDGTYEQYFGPGTRLTVT.

This clone has just one count. V gene TRBV28 combines with J gene TRBJ1-6; 8 bases match TRBD1. Germline values: CDR1 MDHEN, CDR2 SYDVKM. There are 17 residues in the CDR3. J lost 4 bases, V lost 4 bases, and 9 bases had no gene match. DNA of the CDR3: TGTGCCAGCAGTTACGGCGGCTGGGACAGGTATAATTCACCCCTCCACTTT. It is translated as CASSYGGWDRYNSPLHF.